This is a list of T cell receptor beta chains from one sample in a study of blood T cell repertoires in COVID-19. Repertoires were generated with immunoSEQ multiplex PCR, while TCRdb's copy carries only in-frame clones and drops some. The sample has fewer than 80,000 clones; roughly 92% are singletons. The sample was peripheral blood. These receptors were taken from a human donor in a cohort sampled during active COVID-19. Each CDR3 is given with its conserved first and last residue. D genes are given only for firm matches.

V gene	D gene	J gene	CDR3 protein	CDR3 DNA
TRBV7-9	NA	TRBJ1-2	CASSLGAEGIDGYTF	TGTGCCAGCAGCTTAGGGGCTGAGGGAATTGATGGCTACACCTTC
TRBV7-9	TRBD1	TRBJ1-2	CASSLGRDRANYGYTF	TGTGCCAGCAGCTTGGGGAGGGACAGGGCTAACTATGGCTACACCTTC
TRBV29-1	TRBD1	TRBJ2-7	CSVRTGLSYEQYF	TGCAGCGTTAGGACAGGTCTCTCCTACGAGCAGTACTTC
TRBV6-5	TRBD1	TRBJ2-7	CASSYQGAASYEQYF	TGTGCCAGCAGTTACCAGGGGGCGGCCTCCTACGAGCAGTACTTC
TRBV4-3	TRBD2	TRBJ2-7	CASSQDRTGGIYEQYF	TGCGCCAGCAGCCAAGATCGGACGGGGGGTATCTACGAGCAGTACTTC
TRBV7-3	NA	TRBJ2-2	CASSRLGGTNTGELFF	TGTGCCAGCAGCCGATTGGGGGGAACGAACACCGGGGAGCTGTTTTTT
TRBV6-5	TRBD1	TRBJ2-7	CASRVTGAGSYEQYF	TGTGCCAGCAGGGTAACAGGGGCAGGTTCCTACGAGCAGTACTTC
TRBV3-1/TRBV3-2	TRBD1	TRBJ2-3	CASSHGQGSTDTQYF	TGTGCCAGCAGCCACGGACAGGGTAGCACAGATACGCAGTATTTT
TRBV5-5	TRBD2	TRBJ2-1	CASSPEGLAGNEQFF	TGTGCCAGCAGCCCCGAGGGACTAGCGGGCAATGAGCAGTTCTTC
TRBV2	NA	TRBJ1-4	CASSEGTAATNEKLFF	TGTGCCAGCAGTGAAGGGACAGCTGCAACTAATGAAAAACTGTTTTTT
TRBV7-7	TRBD2	TRBJ2-3	CASSVAGGADTQYF	TGTGCTAGCAGCGTAGCGGGGGGGGCGGATACGCAGTATTTT
TRBV28	TRBD2	TRBJ2-5	CASSLEIAGEGETQYF	TGTGCCAGCAGTTTGGAAATAGCGGGAGAGGGAGAGACCCAGTACTTC
TRBV4-1	TRBD2	TRBJ2-2	CASSQVLTSGGATGELFF	TGCGCCAGCAGCCAAGTCCTTACTAGCGGGGGAGCAACCGGGGAGCTGTTTTTT
TRBV27	TRBD1	TRBJ1-2	CASSYAGQGGYGYTF	TGTGCCAGCAGTTACGCCGGACAGGGGGGCTATGGCTACACCTTC
TRBV19	TRBD2	TRBJ2-1	CASSKDYGGGPKEQFF	TGTGCCAGTAGTAAGGACTACGGCGGGGGGCCAAAGGAGCAGTTCTTC
TRBV5-1	NA	TRBJ2-2	CASSFSLPGELFF	TGCGCCAGCAGCTTTTCTCTTCCCGGGGAGCTGTTTTTT
TRBV10-3	TRBD1	TRBJ1-1	CAISVDRGHWAFF	TGTGCCATCAGTGTCGACAGGGGGCATTGGGCTTTCTTT
TRBV7-3	NA	TRBJ2-7	CASSRTSIPPGDEQYF	TGTGCCAGCAGCCGAACCTCCATCCCCCCCGGGGACGAGCAGTACTTC